The T cell receptor (beta chain) under discussion was sequenced for a study of cytomegalovirus exposure and HLA in healthy donors. Study results and limitations: Cytomegalovirus association was listed for approximately 160 TCR beta chains.

Regarding this clone: Its target is unknown.

13 Jbeta primers and 60 Vbeta primers were used for the PCR. Profiling relied on immunoSEQ multiplex PCR, and the TCRdb table lists in-frame clones only, not all of them. The sample has about 130,000 clones; 80% are singletons. The receptor was isolated from a woman aged 40-49 years in good health and CMV-seronegative. Material for sequencing was PBMCs.

The CDR3 sequence is CASRPDRLTNQPQHF. The DNA of the CDR3 is TGTGCCAGCAGACCCGACAGATTAACTAATCAGCCCCAGCATTTT. The chain carries TRBV6-6 and TRBJ1-5; D possibly corresponds to TRBD1 (5 bases). CDR3 length: 15 residues. Germline assignment: CDR1 MNHNY and CDR2 SVGAGI (reference sequence). The ends were cut back, 6 bases at V and 4 bases at J, with 16 bases in the middle.